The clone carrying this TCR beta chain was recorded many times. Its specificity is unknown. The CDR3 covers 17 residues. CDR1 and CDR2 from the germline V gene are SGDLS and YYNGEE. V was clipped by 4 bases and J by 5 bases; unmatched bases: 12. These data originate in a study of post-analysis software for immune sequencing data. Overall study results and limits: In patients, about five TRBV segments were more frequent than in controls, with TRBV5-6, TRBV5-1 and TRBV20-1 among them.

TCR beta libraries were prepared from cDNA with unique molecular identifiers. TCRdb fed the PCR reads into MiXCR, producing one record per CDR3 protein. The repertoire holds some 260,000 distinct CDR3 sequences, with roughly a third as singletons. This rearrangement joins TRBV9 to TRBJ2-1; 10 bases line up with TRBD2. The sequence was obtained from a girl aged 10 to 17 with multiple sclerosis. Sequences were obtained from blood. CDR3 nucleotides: TGTGCCAGCAGCTCCCTTCCAGCGGGAGGGCCGAACAATGAGCAGTTCTTC. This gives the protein CASSSLPAGGPNNEQFF.